The clone carrying this T cell receptor (beta chain) appeared a few times. Its target is unknown. These data belong to a study of response to subunit inactivated influenza vaccine. Study-wide findings and caveats: The study's authors posited that every seasonal influenza vaccination enlists few new T cells.

TCRdb recomputed calls from the RT-PCR reads with MiXCR, one row per CDR3 protein. The data hold roughly 670,000 distinct CDR3 sequences, with around 15% observed a single time. The CDR3 is 14 residues long. Trimming removed 0 bases from V and 9 bases from J, with 12 bases in between. Germline CDR1 LGHNA, CDR2 YSLEER. The rearrangement links TRBV4-3 to TRBJ2-1, with D maybe TRBD1 (5 bases). The receptor comes from a man in his fifties who received an inactivated influenza vaccine. The sample in question was PBMCs from blood, obtained 14 days before vaccination. The CDR3 reads CASSQDPGLGEQFF. The CDR3 coding sequence is TGCGCCAGCAGCCAAGACCCAGGGCTGGGTGAGCAGTTCTTC.